The 13 T cell receptor beta chains presented below share a single source sample, sequenced in a study of shared clonotypes between healthy human individuals. Repertoires were generated with immunoSEQ multiplex PCR, while TCRdb's copy carries only in-frame clones and drops some. Here the sample spans about 490,000 clones, about 82% being singletons. The sequenced sample was PBMCs. These receptors all stem from a woman between 35 and 50 years old in good health. Some clones in this sample may be carry-over from other donors' samples.

The chain carries TRBV28 and TRBJ2-3; D remains ambiguous. The CDR3 contains 15 residues. V lost 2 bases and J lost 1, with 10 bases in between. Germline V lookup: CDR1 MDHEN, CDR2 SYDVKM. DNA of the CDR3: TGTGCCAGCAGTTTACAGGAGACCGGCACAGATACGCAGTATTTT. Its translation is CASSLQETGTDTQYF. The entire variable domain, with the rest obtained from reference TRBV28 and TRBJ2-3, is as follows: DVKVTQSSRYLVKRTGEKVFLECVQDMDHENMFWYRQDPGLGLRLIYFSYDVKMKEKGDIPEGYSVSREKKERFSLILESASTNQTSMYLCASSLQETGTDTQYFGPGTRLTVL.

The chain has TRBV5-1 and TRBJ2-7, with D possibly being TRBD1 (6 bases). The CDR3 runs 16 residues. V was cut by 1 base and J by 5 bases, with 19 bases left in between. Germline V gene sequence: CDR1 SGHRS, CDR2 YFSETQ. The CDR3 bases are TGCGCCAGCAGCTTGAGGCCGGTAGGACAGACTCACGAGCAGTACTTC. Protein product: CASSLRPVGQTHEQYF.

The chain combines TRBV10-3 with TRBJ2-2, with a weak D call TRBD2 (6 bases). The CDR3 loop spans 14 amino acids. Trimming cost V 10 bases and J 8 bases, with 20 bases left between them. CDR1 and CDR2 (germline): ENHRY, SYGVKD. The chain's CDR3 is CATSGTQELGELFF. For the CDR3, the DNA is TGTGCCACCTCCGGGACTCAGGAGTTGGGGGAGCTGTTTTTT.

The chain uses TRBV7-2 and TRBJ1-3; no clear D gene. Germline assignment: CDR1 SGHTA and CDR2 FQGNSA. V lost 2 bases to trimming and J lost 3 bases, with 8 bases between them. The CDR3 contains 14 residues. CDR3 amino acids: CASSLRSGGNTIYF. CDR3 DNA sequence: TGTGCCAGCAGCTTAAGGAGTGGTGGAAACACCATATATTTT.

This rearrangement joins TRBV9 to TRBJ2-5; 13 nucleotides line up with TRBD2. Germline V lookup: CDR1 SGDLS, CDR2 YYNGEE. The junction had 8 bases not matched to a gene; V was cut back by 2 bases and J by 7 bases. The CDR3 has 16 residues. This CDR3 reads CASSVTSGRAGVTQYF. The CDR3 nucleotides are TGTGCCAGCAGCGTCACTAGCGGGAGGGCCGGAGTGACCCAGTACTTC.

This clone was detected once. A much larger clone is a single base away; this may be a read error. Written as DNA, the CDR3 is TGCAGCGTTTCAGGGGCCACTGAAGCTTTCTTT. Translating it yields CSVSGATEAFF. V is TRBV29-1 and J is TRBJ1-1; weak D call: TRBD1 (6 bases). Trimming stripped 5 bases from V and 4 bases from J, with 8 bases between. Germline V CDR1 and CDR2: SQVTM, ANQGSEA. The CDR3 is made up of 11 amino acids.

V is TRBV11-2 and J is TRBJ1-1, with D possibly TRBD1 on 5 matching bases. The CDR3 contains 14 residues. V lost 0 bases and J 6 bases, leaving 11 bases between the germline ends. CDR1 is SGHAT and CDR2 is FQNNGV in the germline V gene. In nucleotides, the CDR3 is TGTGCCAGCAGCTTAGAGCCAGGGAGTGCTGAAGCTTTCTTT. Translation gives CASSLEPGSAEAFF.

The genes are TRBV5-1 and TRBJ1-1, with 7 bases lining up with TRBD1. V lost 4 bases, J lost 1 base, and 10 bases stayed unmatched. The CDR3 has 16 residues. In germline, CDR1 is SGHRS, CDR2 YFSETQ. The CDR3 DNA reads as TGCGCCAGCAGCCCCGGACAGGTTGTAGGGAACACTGAAGCTTTCTTT. It encodes CASSPGQVVGNTEAFF.

The chain recombines TRBV5-4 with TRBJ2-5; 12 bases match TRBD2. Germline V gene sequence: CDR1 SGHNT, CDR2 YYREEE (reference sequence). The CDR3 has 15 residues. Trimming cost V 3 bases and J 3 bases; bases outside gene matches: 3. CDR3 region: CASSSRLAGEETQYF. The CDR3 DNA reads as TGTGCCAGCAGCTCCCGACTAGCGGGAGAAGAGACCCAGTACTTC.

This clone was picked up many times. V and J are TRBV5-1 and TRBJ1-1; D gene ambiguous. Germline CDR1 SGHRS, CDR2 YFSETQ. Trimming pared 0 bases from V and 3 bases from J, leaving 9 bases between. This CDR3 contains 14 residues. CDR3 in amino acids: CASSLAHGDTEAFF. Here the CDR3 DNA reads TGCGCCAGCAGCTTGGCCCACGGGGACACTGAAGCTTTCTTT.

As concerns this clone: The junction shows a germline mismatch at one end, possibly a read error. The J gene is TRBJ2-1, the V gene TRBV20-1, with D possibly being TRBD1 or TRBD2 (6 bases each). The length of the CDR3 is 11 residues. Per the germline V gene, CDR1 is DFQATT and CDR2 is SNEGSKA (reference sequence). CDR3 sequence reads: CSAPTSRGGLF. The CDR3 region has the DNA TGCAGTGCCCCGACCTCGAGAGGGGGGCTCTTC.

V usage is TRBV30 and J usage is TRBJ2-7; TRBD1 or TRBD2 may be the D gene (5 bases each). Trimming cost V 2 bases and J 3 bases, with 8 bases left between them. The germline CDR1 and CDR2 sequences are GTSNPN and SVGIG (reference sequence). There are 12 residues in the CDR3. The chain's CDR3 is CAWSRDRYEQYF. The DNA of the CDR3 is TGTGCCTGGAGTCGGGACCGCTACGAGCAGTACTTC.

Comments on this clone: Within the sample, other DNA sequences also encode this same CDR3. The chain joins TRBV28 to TRBJ1-2; D is uncertain. The CDR3 contains 14 residues. The V end lost 0 bases, the J end lost 4 bases, and 9 bases lay between the germline ends. Germline V CDR1 and CDR2: MDHEN, SYDVKM. CDR3 bases: TGTGCCAGCAGTTTATGGGAGGGTTCCTATGGCTACACCTTC. Translation: CASSLWEGSYGYTF.